Given below is one T cell receptor (beta chain) in context. Its antigen is unknown. The data were taken from a study of sequential checkpoint blockade in melanoma. About the research overall: Both treatment sequences were followed by maintenance nivolumab. DNA from 91 pretreatment tumor samples underwent TCRβ immunosequencing. Matched biopsies came pretreatment and at week 13 for twenty-two patients.

Broader study findings: Tumor T-cell fraction and clonality correlated with PD-L1 and CD8+ counts.

Data came from immunoSEQ multiplex PCR; TCRdb stores just in-frame clones and leaves some out. The sample has roughly 13,000 clones, around 20% seen once. Germline V CDR1 and CDR2: SQVTM, ANQGSEA. This CDR3 comprises 12 residues. V lost 3 bases, J lost 6 bases, and 3 bases stayed unmatched. Noted treatment: randomized to nivolumab then ipilimumab (arm A) or the reverse (arm B). The receptor was derived from a human donor with melanoma. The sample consisted of tumor tissue (inferred from file names), taken from a patient given nivolumab and ipilimumab in sequence. This chain links TRBV29-1 with TRBJ2-7; 9 nucleotides align to TRBD2. CDR3 DNA: TGCAGCGTTGATGTAGCGGGAGCCGAGCAGTACTTC. It specifies CSVDVAGAEQYF.